One sample yielded the 32 T cell receptor beta chains listed below, sequenced in a study of blood T cells in healthy people across ages. Then a second PCR, running roughly 7 to 11 cycles, was carried out with a sample-barcoded 5' primer and a J-beta primer mix. TCRdb redid the calling of the 5' RACE reads with MiXCR, one entry per CDR3 protein. The table records some 1,800,000 distinct CDR3 sequences, 35% to 50% of them present only once. Sequences were obtained from blood. These receptors all come from a human donor in good health.

The chain carries TRBV10-3 and TRBJ2-5; 7 bases map to TRBD2. The CDR3 has 13 residues. V was clipped by 3 bases and J by 5 bases; unmatched bases: 3. CDR1 is ENHRY, CDR2 SYGVKD, per germline. The CDR3: CAISDREGETQYF. The CDR3 coding sequence is TGTGCCATCAGTGATAGGGAGGGCGAGACCCAGTACTTC.

This rearrangement joins TRBV12-3 or TRBV12-4 to TRBJ1-5, with a possible D match to TRBD1 (5 bases). This CDR3 is 15 amino acids long. The germline V and J ends were trimmed by 3 bases and 0 bases, with 9 bases remaining between them. In DNA form, the CDR3 reads TGTGCCAGCAGTTTTGAGGGACTTAGCAATCAGCCCCAGCATTTT. Its translation is CASSFEGLSNQPQHF.

The rearrangement links TRBV25-1 to TRBJ2-3; 7 bases align to TRBD1. Trimming removed 0 bases from V and 4 bases from J; junction bases left unmatched: 4. The CDR3 has 15 residues. CDR1 is MGHDK, CDR2 SYGVNS, per germline. The CDR3 loop reads CASSEYLQGADTQYF. CDR3 nucleotide sequence: TGTGCCAGCAGTGAATATTTGCAGGGGGCAGATACGCAGTATTTT.

The chain links TRBV7-2 to TRBJ2-1, with a possible D match to TRBD2 (5 bases). The CDR3 consists of 16 residues. V lost 2 bases and J lost 0, with 11 bases in between. Germline-derived CDR1 and CDR2 are SGHTA and FQGNSA. The CDR3 here is CASSLRGRSSYNEQFF. DNA of the CDR3: TGTGCCAGCAGCTTAAGAGGGCGAAGCTCCTACAATGAGCAGTTCTTC.

In this sample, this clonotype turned up a few times. The chain links TRBV5-1 to TRBJ2-1; 7 nucleotides align to TRBD1. The trim removed 0 bases at V and 7 bases at J, leaving 7 bases unmatched. The CDR3 spans 15 residues. Per germline, CDR1 SGHRS and CDR2 YFSETQ. The CDR3 sequence: CASSLDRTGFNEQFF. The CDR3 DNA reads TGCGCCAGCAGCTTGGACAGGACAGGTTTTAATGAGCAGTTCTTC.

The CDR3 nucleotides are TGTGCCAGCAGCCAAGACGCCGGGGGGGGAAACATTCAGTACTTC. It is translated as CASSQDAGGGNIQYF. The chain combines TRBV3-1 with TRBJ2-4; TRBD2 agrees at 8 bases. The germline gives CDR1 LGHDT, CDR2 YNNKEL (reference sequence). CDR3 length: 15 residues. J gave up 6 bases and V 0 bases, and 4 bases lay outside the gene matches.

This clonotype was picked up a small number of times. The chain couples TRBV13 to TRBJ2-7; TRBD2 matches at 11 bases. V lost 5 bases and J lost 0; bases outside the gene matches: 15. Looked up from germline, CDR1 is PRHDT and CDR2 is FYEKMQ (reference sequence). The CDR3 has 19 residues. The chain's CDR3 is CASSPLTSGAPGTSYEQYF. CDR3 DNA sequence: TGTGCCAGCAGCCCACTGACTAGCGGGGCTCCTGGAACCTCCTACGAGCAGTACTTC.

The genes are TRBV12-3 or TRBV12-4 and TRBJ2-6, with D perhaps matching TRBD1 (5 bases). CDR3 size: 17 residues. V gave up 6 bases and J gave up 3 bases, with 18 bases separating them. The CDR3 is CASSRRTTGVGANVLTF. CDR3 nucleotide sequence: TGTGCCAGCAGCCGTAGGACCACAGGAGTTGGGGCCAACGTCCTGACTTTC.

Here the CDR3 reads CSARDGHGDYGYTF. CDR3 bases: TGCAGTGCTAGAGACGGACACGGAGACTATGGCTACACCTTC. V is TRBV20-1 and J is TRBJ1-2; tentative D call: TRBD1 (5 bases). Germline V gives CDR1 DFQATT, CDR2 SNEGSKA (reference sequence). V lost 0 bases, J lost 3 bases, and 11 bases lay in between. The CDR3 sequence is 14 residues long.

This chain links TRBV5-1 with TRBJ2-5; 8 bases fit TRBD2. Germline V gene data show CDR1 as SGHRS and CDR2 as YFSETQ. J was trimmed by 5 bases and V by 1 base; bases with no gene match: 7. The CDR3 length is 15 residues. Here the CDR3 reads CASSLRTSSRETQYF. The CDR3 nucleotides are TGCGCCAGCAGCTTGCGGACTAGCTCGCGGGAGACCCAGTACTTC.

The table lists this clonotype with a few counts. The genes are TRBV5-5 and TRBJ2-7; D may be TRBD1 (6 bases). CDR1 and CDR2 (germline): SGHKS, YYEKEE (reference sequence). Between the trimmed V and J ends, which lost 3 bases and 7 bases, there was a span of 20 bases. The CDR3 sequence is 15 residues long. This CDR3 reads CASSSSQGMGHEQYF. DNA of the CDR3: TGTGCCAGCAGCTCCTCTCAGGGGATGGGTCATGAGCAGTACTTC.

This clonotype has just a few counts. The J gene is TRBJ1-2, the V gene TRBV7-2, with 7 positions matching TRBD1. Per the germline V gene, CDR1 is SGHTA and CDR2 is FQGNSA. CDR3 size: 17 residues. V trimming: 5 bases; J trimming: 1 base; junction bases outside the gene matches: 13. The CDR3 DNA sequence: TGTGCCAGCAGCCGGACAGGAAGGCGGTTTCATAACTATGGCTACACCTTC. Amino acids: CASSRTGRRFHNYGYTF.

The rearrangement uses TRBV5-1 and TRBJ2-3; D not certain. The CDR3 consists of 17 residues. Germline values: CDR1 SGHRS, CDR2 YFSETQ. Deletions cut 2 bases from V and 2 bases from J, with 18 bases between. This CDR3 reads CASSFYGFRNSTDTQYF. CDR3 sequence (DNA): TGCGCCAGCAGCTTCTATGGCTTCCGAAATTCCACAGATACGCAGTATTTT.

J is TRBJ2-1 and V is TRBV6-2 or TRBV6-3, with D uncertain. The CDR3 is 11 amino acids. Germline V gene sequence: CDR1 MNHEY, CDR2 SVGEGT. Trimming removed 1 base from V and 13 bases from J, with 8 bases in between. The CDR3 spells CASSYYQVQFF. DNA of the CDR3: TGTGCCAGCAGTTACTACCAGGTACAGTTCTTC.

This rearrangement joins TRBV7-2 to TRBJ1-6, with a possible D match to TRBD1 (5 bases). In germline, CDR1 is SGHTA, CDR2 FQGNSA. V was trimmed by 5 bases and J by 7 bases, leaving 15 bases between them. This CDR3 spans 15 amino acids. The CDR3 spells CASSVGDRINSPLHF. CDR3 nucleotides: TGTGCCAGCAGCGTCGGGGACCGTATCAATTCACCCCTCCACTTT.

The V call is TRBV5-6, the J call TRBJ2-1; D call uncertain. V dropped 1 base and J dropped 4 bases, with 12 bases sitting between them. From germline, CDR1 is SGHDT and CDR2 YYEEEE. This CDR3 is built from 15 residues. The CDR3: CASSLHLDLYNEQFF. CDR3 nucleotide sequence: TGTGCCAGCAGCTTGCATCTGGACCTTTACAATGAGCAGTTCTTC. The full variable domain, rest sourced from reference TRBV5-6 and TRBJ2-1, is DAGVTQSPTHLIKTRGQQVTLRCSPKSGHDTVSWYQQALGQGPQFIFQYYEEEERQRGNFPDRFSGHQFPNYSSELNVNALLLGDSALYLCASSLHLDLYNEQFFGPGTRLTVL.

To note about this clonotype: A much larger clone is a single base away; this may be a read error. The V call is TRBV20-1, the J call TRBJ2-3; D not resolved. The CDR3 loop spans 15 amino acids. Germline CDR1 is DFQATT and CDR2 is SNEGSKA (reference sequence). Deletions cut 6 bases from V and 4 bases from J, with 20 bases between. The DNA for the CDR3 is TGCAGTGCCCCGGATAGGGCTAGGACCGCAGATACGCAGTATTTT. It specifies CSAPDRARTADTQYF.

This clonotype was counted a few times. The J gene is TRBJ2-7, the V gene TRBV9; 8 nucleotides agree with TRBD1. J lost 2 bases, V lost 1 base, and 8 bases had no gene match. Germline CDR1 SGDLS, CDR2 YYNGEE. The CDR3 is 16 amino acids. CDR3 coding DNA: TGTGCCAGCAGCGTACGAGACGACAGGGGACCCTACGAGCAGTACTTC. Residues: CASSVRDDRGPYEQYF.

The chain links TRBV7-9 to TRBJ2-1; D may be TRBD1 (5 bases). V was clipped by 3 bases and J by 7 bases, with 16 bases between them. This CDR3 has 15 amino acids. The germline V gene has CDR1 SEHNR and CDR2 FQNEAQ (reference sequence). Here the CDR3 reads CASSFRRAPPNEQFF. For the CDR3, the DNA is TGTGCCAGCAGCTTCCGCAGGGCTCCCCCAAATGAGCAGTTCTTC.

The rearrangement joins TRBV30 to TRBJ2-1; D gene ambiguous. The CDR3 is 11 amino acids. Germline CDR1 and CDR2: GTSNPN and SVGIG (reference sequence). Trimming took 1 base from V and 9 from J, leaving 7 bases between them. The CDR3 region has the DNA TGTGCCTGGAGTGATGTAGGTGAGCAGTTCTTC. The encoded protein is CAWSDVGEQFF.

The genes are TRBV24-1 and TRBJ1-1; 8 nucleotides match TRBD1. CDR1 is KGHDR and CDR2 is SFDVKD in the germline V gene. This CDR3 has 15 amino acids. Trimming removed 4 bases from V and 1 base from J; junction bases left unmatched: 4. The CDR3 loop is CATSDGQGWNTEAFF. DNA for the CDR3: TGTGCCACCAGTGACGGACAGGGTTGGAACACTGAAGCTTTCTTT.

The rearrangement uses TRBV10-3 and TRBJ1-1; 7 bases fit TRBD1. Trimming removed 4 bases from V and 7 bases from J; junction bases left unmatched: 3. This CDR3 comprises 12 residues. Per the germline V gene, CDR1 is ENHRY and CDR2 is SYGVKD. CDR3 residues: CAISGNRGEAFF. The DNA for the CDR3 is TGTGCCATCAGTGGAAACAGGGGTGAAGCTTTCTTT.

The chain employs TRBV4-1 and TRBJ2-5; D unresolved. The germline gives CDR1 MGHRA, CDR2 YSYEKL. The CDR3 consists of 12 residues. Trimming pared 4 bases from V and 7 bases from J, leaving 10 bases between. CDR3 sequence reads: CASSLPMGTQYF. CDR3 nucleotide sequence: TGCGCCAGCAGCCTACCAATGGGGACCCAGTACTTC.

The CDR3 sequence: CASSRGRHSGANVLTF. CDR3 in DNA: TGTGCCAGCAGTCGGGGACGGCACTCTGGGGCCAACGTCCTGACTTTC. The rearrangement uses TRBV6-5 and TRBJ2-6, with D perhaps given as TRBD1 or TRBD2 (5 bases each). CDR3 length: 16 residues. V shed 5 bases and J shed 0 bases, with 11 bases lying between them. Germline lookup yields CDR1 MNHEY and CDR2 SVGAGI.

This chain connects TRBV14 to TRBJ2-1; no clear D. Germline CDR1 reads SGHDN; CDR2 reads FVKESK. Trimming took 2 bases from V and 0 from J, leaving 8 bases between them. The CDR3 has 15 amino acids. CDR3 sequence reads: CASSQTSSSYNEQFF. The DNA of the CDR3 is TGTGCCAGCAGCCAAACCTCCAGCTCCTACAATGAGCAGTTCTTC. Looking up the rest from reference TRBV14 and TRBJ2-1 gives the full variable domain: EAGVTQFPSHSVIEKGQTVTLRCDPISGHDNLYWYRRVMGKEIKFLLHFVKESKQDESGMPNNRFLAERTGGTYSTLKVQPAELEDSGVYFCASSQTSSSYNEQFFGPGTRLTVL.

This clonotype has at least ten counts. The gene calls are TRBV20-1 and TRBJ2-1; D unresolved. Trimming stripped 4 bases from V and 3 bases from J, with 1 base between. Germline lookup yields CDR1 DFQATT and CDR2 SNEGSKA (reference sequence). The CDR3 has 10 amino acids. CDR3 nucleotides: TGCAGTGCTAACTACAATGAGCAGTTCTTC. Its protein product is CSANYNEQFF.

The rearrangement links TRBV5-1 to TRBJ2-1, with TRBD2 as a possible D gene (6 bases). Trimming cost V 4 bases and J 2 bases, with 16 bases left between them. Germline loops: CDR1 SGHRS, CDR2 YFSETQ. This CDR3 has 16 amino acids. The CDR3 DNA reads TGCGCCAGCAGCAATGGGGGGATCGCCCCCTACAATGAGCAGTTCTTC. Protein product: CASSNGGIAPYNEQFF.

Here the CDR3 DNA reads TGCGCCAGCAGCTTCCAGGACAGGGGGCTAGAGACCCAGTACTTC. Residues: CASSFQDRGLETQYF. The V and J genes are TRBV5-1 and TRBJ2-5; 11 bases map to TRBD1. V shed 2 bases and J 4 bases; nucleotides not matched to a gene: 4. CDR3 length equals 15 residues. Germline CDR1 and CDR2: SGHRS and YFSETQ.

This clonotype was detected a few times. The CDR3 region has the DNA TGTGCCAGCAGCTCCCAGCGGGGGGGCCTGTACAATGAGCAGTTCTTC. Protein: CASSSQRGGLYNEQFF. V is TRBV7-9 and J is TRBJ2-1; 10 bases line up with TRBD2. Germline V lookup: CDR1 SEHNR, CDR2 FQNEAQ (reference sequence). The CDR3 covers 16 residues. The junction had 7 bases not matched to a gene; V was cut back by 4 bases and J by 4 bases.

The genes are TRBV3-1 and TRBJ1-6, with 7 nucleotides matching TRBD1. This CDR3 has 17 amino acids. V gave up 0 bases and J gave up 8 bases; unmatched junction bases: 10. Germline V CDR1 and CDR2: LGHDT, YNNKEL (reference sequence). The CDR3 region has the DNA TGTGCCAGCAGCCAAGATCTAGGGACAGACACAGATTCACCCCTCCACTTT. Residues: CASSQDLGTDTDSPLHF.

A note on this clonotype: An end of the junction differs from the germline gene, which may be a read error. V gene TRBV4-2 combines with J gene TRBJ1-1; D might be TRBD1 (5 bases). Germline V lookup: CDR1 LGHNA, CDR2 YNFKEQ. The CDR3 extends over 15 amino acids. CDR3 coding DNA: TGTGCCAGCAGCCAAGGCTCCAGGGTGAACGCTGAAGCTTTCTTT. Its protein product is CASSQGSRVNAEAFF.

This clonotype was seen only a few times. The chain uses TRBV12-3 or TRBV12-4 and TRBJ1-2; D possibly corresponds to TRBD1 (6 bases). Trimming removed 3 bases from V and 3 bases from J, with 11 bases in between. This CDR3 is built from 14 residues. In nucleotides, the CDR3 is TGTGCCAGCAGTTTTTCACAGGGACACTATGGCTACACCTTC. This sequence encodes CASSFSQGHYGYTF.